This T cell receptor (beta chain) was recorded in a study of CD8 T cells in ankylosing spondylitis (dated 2017 in TCRdb). At the level of the whole study: The study set out to find disease-linked TCR variants by profiling T cell receptor beta repertoires in ankylosing spondylitis patients and healthy donors. In total, the full study cohort was made up of 100 to 140 healthy donors and approximately 24 ankylosing spondylitis patients. Peripheral blood was sampled, and synovial fluid was additionally collected from ankylosing spondylitis patients. On the study overall, not on this receptor specifically: Blood from ankylosing spondylitis patients appeared to be characterized by a TCR beta motif composed of under ten highly homologous amino acid variants. The disease-linked clones were reported as significantly enriched in matched synovial fluid samples from ankylosing spondylitis patients. Some of the motif variants had been reported before in the synovial fluid and blood of reactive arthritis patients, a finding that suggests common disease-initiation mechanisms. The disease-linked clones showed a CD8+ phenotype and occurred at relatively low frequencies in peripheral blood.

This clonotype was counted only a few times. Its binding antigen is unknown. No much larger clonotype is one base removed from it; base qualities were not supplied. Sequencing took place on an Illumina HiSeq 2500. Quantitative 5'-RACE with molecular barcodes was the method used to prepare the TCR beta libraries. The authors processed their data as follows. A new computational method based on a probabilistic model of VDJ rearrangement was used to identify disease-linked TCR variants. The public reads were quality trimmed at Q25 with fastp and then assembled into clones with MiXCR by TCRdb, keeping productive beta chains. Each entry merges the rows of one CDR3 protein and shows their most common DNA and genes. TCRdb, rather than the study authors, made the V and J calls. The sample records more than 600,000 distinct CDR3 sequences, around 20% of which are singletons. The leading ten clones occupy about 19% of the sample.

The CDR3 sequence holds 15 residues, the cysteine and phenylalanine included. The retained sequence is limited to the CDR3, 45 bases, with the frame set at the first base. CDR1 and CDR2 (DFQATT, SNEGSKA) derive from the germline V gene (reference sequence). The trim is 4 bases for V and 4 bases for J, with a gap of 18 bases between the germline ends. Sequencing was carried out using blood, either unsorted or a sorted T cell fraction (not recorded which). This chain is built from TRBV20-1 and TRBJ2-3; the best D guess is TRBD2, with 7 bases matching. The TCR sequence derives from a male donor with ankylosing spondylitis. CDR3 protein: CSAIEVGGPPDTQYF. The base sequence is TGCAGTGCTATAGAAGTGGGGGGGCCCCCAGATACGCAGTATTTT.